This is a list of T cell receptor beta chains from one sample in a study of CD8+ T cells in alopecia areata. TCRdb's copy holds only in-frame clones and misses some; the assay was immunoSEQ multiplex PCR. Of more than 110,000 clones in the sample, roughly 62% were seen once. Source: CD4+ T cells sorted from blood, taken at week 0. All receptors derive from a human donor with alopecia areata. CDR3s include the opening cysteine and the closing phenylalanine or tryptophan. Each record gives: V gene, J gene, CDR3 protein.

v_gene: TRBV29-1; j_gene: TRBJ1-2; CDR3aa: CSVEPAMVGDGYTF
v_gene: TRBV11-2; j_gene: TRBJ2-1; CDR3aa: CASSIGTSGGAYNEQFF
v_gene: TRBV9; j_gene: TRBJ2-4; CDR3aa: CASSVEAGVDIQYF
v_gene: TRBV7-2; j_gene: TRBJ2-5; CDR3aa: CASSPYVGTQYF
v_gene: TRBV6-4; j_gene: TRBJ1-2; CDR3aa: CASSEWTGSYGYTF
v_gene: TRBV6-1; j_gene: TRBJ1-4; CDR3aa: CASGTGEGRLFF
v_gene: TRBV2; j_gene: TRBJ1-1; CDR3aa: CASTPGQMNTEAFF
v_gene: TRBV30; j_gene: TRBJ2-6; CDR3aa: CAWSQGSGANVLTF
v_gene: TRBV5-4; j_gene: TRBJ2-2; CDR3aa: CASSSRAWTATGELFF
v_gene: TRBV19; j_gene: TRBJ2-3; CDR3aa: CASSPKPGQGTDTQYF
v_gene: TRBV2; j_gene: TRBJ1-5; CDR3aa: CASSLGDGGGQPQHF
v_gene: TRBV6-5; j_gene: TRBJ2-2; CDR3aa: CASKGANTGELFF
v_gene: TRBV11-2; j_gene: TRBJ1-2; CDR3aa: CASSQGDRGGGYTF
v_gene: TRBV29-1; j_gene: TRBJ1-2; CDR3aa: CSVGVGRTSGYTF
v_gene: TRBV9; j_gene: TRBJ1-1; CDR3aa: CASSVAGTLDTEAFF
v_gene: TRBV6-5; j_gene: TRBJ2-6; CDR3aa: CASYGTNSGANVLTF
v_gene: TRBV29-1; j_gene: TRBJ1-4; CDR3aa: CSVPGHGNEKLFF
v_gene: TRBV23-1; j_gene: TRBJ2-5; CDR3aa: CASAIFEETQYF
v_gene: TRBV7-8; j_gene: TRBJ2-7; CDR3aa: CASSSTSGGPYEQYF
v_gene: TRBV30; j_gene: TRBJ2-3; CDR3aa: CAWSVASGGPRAYF
v_gene: TRBV11-2; j_gene: TRBJ2-1; CDR3aa: CASSLGAYDRDEQFF
v_gene: TRBV25-1; j_gene: TRBJ2-7; CDR3aa: CASTGRTYEQYF
v_gene: TRBV5-1; j_gene: TRBJ2-3; CDR3aa: CASTSQGGTDTQYF
v_gene: TRBV5-1; j_gene: TRBJ2-5; CDR3aa: CASAGTYGQETQYF
v_gene: TRBV7-2; j_gene: TRBJ2-7; CDR3aa: CASSPGPSTEQYF
v_gene: TRBV19; j_gene: TRBJ1-2; CDR3aa: CASSIRDYRDNYGYTF
v_gene: TRBV4-1; j_gene: TRBJ1-1; CDR3aa: CASSYDGQFRAFF
v_gene: TRBV18; j_gene: TRBJ2-1; CDR3aa: CASSGLSWHEQFF
v_gene: TRBV6-5; j_gene: TRBJ1-2; CDR3aa: CASSYSGAAYGYTF
v_gene: TRBV7-2; j_gene: TRBJ1-2; CDR3aa: CASSPRGRGYGYTF
v_gene: TRBV5-8; j_gene: TRBJ2-2; CDR3aa: CASSLGGGPGELFF